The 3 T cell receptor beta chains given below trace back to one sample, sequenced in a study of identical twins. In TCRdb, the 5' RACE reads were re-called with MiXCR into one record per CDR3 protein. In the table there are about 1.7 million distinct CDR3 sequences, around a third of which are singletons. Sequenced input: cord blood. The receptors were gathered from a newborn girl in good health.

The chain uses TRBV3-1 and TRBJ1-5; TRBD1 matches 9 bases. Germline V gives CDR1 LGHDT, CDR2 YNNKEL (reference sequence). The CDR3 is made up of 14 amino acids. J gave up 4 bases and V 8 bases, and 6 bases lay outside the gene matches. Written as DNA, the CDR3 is TGTGCCAGCGGACAGGGGTGGGGGAATCAGCCCCAGCATTTT. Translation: CASGQGWGNQPQHF.

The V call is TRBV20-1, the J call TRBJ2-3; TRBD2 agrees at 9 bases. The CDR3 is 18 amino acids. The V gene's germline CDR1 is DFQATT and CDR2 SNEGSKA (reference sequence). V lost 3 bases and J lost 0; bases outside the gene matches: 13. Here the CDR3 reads CSASQRGARTISTDTQYF. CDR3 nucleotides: TGCAGTGCTAGCCAGCGGGGGGCCCGAACTATTAGCACAGATACGCAGTATTTT.

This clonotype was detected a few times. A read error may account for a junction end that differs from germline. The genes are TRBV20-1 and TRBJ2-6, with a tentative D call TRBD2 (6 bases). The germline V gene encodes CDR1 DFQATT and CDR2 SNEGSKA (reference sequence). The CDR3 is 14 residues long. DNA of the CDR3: TGCAGTGCTACTCCCGGGACTGGGGCCAACTTCCTGACTTTC. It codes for CSATPGTGANFLTF.